This T cell receptor beta chain was sequenced during a study of shared clonotypes between healthy human individuals. Evenly divided among several immunoSEQ plates was the genomic DNA of each subset. Sequenced by immunoSEQ multiplex PCR; TCRdb stores in-frame clones only, minus some. The top ten clones hold roughly 0.13% of a sample with 2 million to 2.5 million clones, approximately 95% of them seen once. The V and J ends lost 8 bases and 7 bases respectively, with 11 bases between them. Per germline, CDR1 WSHSY and CDR2 SAAADI. There are 11 residues in the CDR3. The source is a man between 18 and 35 years old in good health. Sequences were obtained from naive CD4+ T cells sorted from blood. Subset defined: CD45RA+ positively selected. The gene calls are TRBV10-2 and TRBJ1-2, with D perhaps TRBD1 (5 bases). CDR3 sequence (DNA): TGCGCCAGCGGAACAGGAGGTGGCTACACCTTC. Its translation is CASGTGGGYTF.